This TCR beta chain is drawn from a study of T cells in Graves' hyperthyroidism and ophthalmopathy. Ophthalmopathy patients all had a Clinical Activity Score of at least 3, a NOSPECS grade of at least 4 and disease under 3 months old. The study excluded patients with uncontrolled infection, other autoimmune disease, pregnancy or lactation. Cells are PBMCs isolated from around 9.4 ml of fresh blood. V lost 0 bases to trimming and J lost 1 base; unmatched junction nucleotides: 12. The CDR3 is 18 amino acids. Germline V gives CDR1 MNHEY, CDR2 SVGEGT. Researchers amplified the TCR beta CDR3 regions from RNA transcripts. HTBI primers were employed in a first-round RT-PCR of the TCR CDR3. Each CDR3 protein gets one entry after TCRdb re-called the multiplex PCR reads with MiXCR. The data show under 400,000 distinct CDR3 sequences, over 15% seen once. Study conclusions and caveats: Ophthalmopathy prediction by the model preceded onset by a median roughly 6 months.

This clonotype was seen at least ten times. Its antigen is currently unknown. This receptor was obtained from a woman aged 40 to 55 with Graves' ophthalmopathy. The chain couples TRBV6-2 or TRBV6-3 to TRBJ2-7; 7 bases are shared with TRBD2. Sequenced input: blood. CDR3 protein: CASSYSINIGGWSYEQYF. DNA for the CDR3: TGTGCCAGCAGTTACTCGATTAATATCGGGGGGTGGTCCTACGAGCAGTACTTC.